The sequence of this T cell receptor (beta chain) was determined in a study of cytomegalovirus exposure and HLA in healthy donors. Note on this clone: The antigen remains unidentified.

Study findings and constraints: One later analysis, an examination of the 120 validation repertoires, found that first-cohort TCR clusters tended to co-occur in them.

Trimming took 4 bases from V and 6 from J; bases not matched to a gene: 7. CDR1 and CDR2 from the germline V gene are MGHRA and YSYEKL. CDR3 length: 16 residues. Sequencing used immunoSEQ multiplex PCR; TCRdb keeps in-frame clones, though not all of them. Of 100,000 to 150,000 clones listed, about 88% are singletons. This chain uses TRBV4-1 with TRBJ2-3; 13 nucleotides line up with TRBD2. Material: PBMCs. This clonotype was sampled from a woman aged 18-35 years in good health and CMV-seronegative. The CDR3 loop is CASSPRLAGGLDTQYF. The CDR3 DNA reads as TGCGCCAGCAGCCCACGACTAGCGGGGGGCCTGGATACGCAGTATTTT.